This T cell receptor (beta chain) originates from a study of T-cell reconstitution after alpha-beta-depleted transplantation in children. A library of TCRbeta sequences, prepared with unique molecular identifiers, was generated. MiXCR was run by TCRdb on the PCR reads, yielding one entry per CDR3 protein. The sample records 700,000 to 950,000 distinct CDR3 sequences, about 15% being singletons. This clonotype was seen only a few times. V lost 5 bases to trimming and J lost 2 bases; unmatched junction nucleotides: 9. CDR3 length: 15 residues. This specimen was PBMCs, mostly from graft donor cells, taken 360 days after TCRalphabeta/CD19-depleted stem cell transplant. The chain couples TRBV12-3 or TRBV12-4 to TRBJ2-7; TRBD1 aligns across 7 bases. The sequence was collected from a male patient aged 10-17 years who had a stem cell transplant for acute lymphoblastic leukemia, so the T cells may come from the graft donor. The CDR3 sequence: CASSLEGARTYEQYF. The CDR3 nucleotides read TGTGCCAGCAGTCTCGAGGGGGCGCGGACCTACGAGCAGTACTTC.